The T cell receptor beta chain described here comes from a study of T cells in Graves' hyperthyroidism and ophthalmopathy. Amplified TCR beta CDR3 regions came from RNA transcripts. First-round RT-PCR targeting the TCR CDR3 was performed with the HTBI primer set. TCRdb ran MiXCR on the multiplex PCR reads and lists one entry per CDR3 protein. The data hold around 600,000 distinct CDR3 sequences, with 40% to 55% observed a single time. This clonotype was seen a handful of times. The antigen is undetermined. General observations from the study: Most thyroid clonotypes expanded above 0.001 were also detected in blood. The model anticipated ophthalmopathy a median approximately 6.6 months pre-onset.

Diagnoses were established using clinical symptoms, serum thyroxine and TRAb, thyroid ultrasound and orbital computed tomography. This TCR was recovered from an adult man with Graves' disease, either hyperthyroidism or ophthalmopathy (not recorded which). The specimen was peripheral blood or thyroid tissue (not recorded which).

The CDR3 is CASSLRRLTGSGNTIYF. CDR3 in DNA: TGTGCCAGCAGCTTAAGGAGACTCACTGGCTCTGGAAACACCATATATTTT. The J gene is TRBJ1-3, the V gene TRBV7-9; D is unclear. Trimming removed 2 bases from V and 0 bases from J, with 14 bases in between. The CDR3 contains 17 residues. Looked up from germline, CDR1 is SEHNR and CDR2 is FQNEAQ (reference sequence).